Each of the 18 T cell receptor beta chains below was sequenced from the same sample in a study of T cells after yellow fever vaccination. TCRdb fed the 5' RACE reads into MiXCR, producing one record per CDR3 protein. The sample contains around 310,000 distinct CDR3 sequences, 3% to 4.5% of which appear only once. Sequencing used PBMCs, obtained 5 days after the yellow fever booster vaccination. The receptor set was obtained from a young man who received the YFV17D yellow fever vaccine.

This clonotype was counted only a few times. V and J are TRBV11-2 and TRBJ2-3; either TRBD1 or TRBD2 may fit D (5 bases each). Trimming removed 5 bases at V and 2 bases at J, with 14 bases between. Looked up from germline, CDR1 is SGHAT and CDR2 is FQNNGV. This CDR3 is 15 amino acids long. The CDR3 region is CASSKAGTNTDTQYF. Here the CDR3 DNA reads TGTGCCAGCAGCAAAGCCGGGACGAACACAGATACGCAGTATTTT.

This clonotype was recorded a few times. This sequence joins TRBV20-1 and TRBJ2-1; TRBD2 matches at 11 bases. The junction had 4 bases not matched to a gene; V was cut back by 5 bases and J by 4 bases. The CDR3 extends over 14 amino acids. Germline V gives CDR1 DFQATT, CDR2 SNEGSKA (reference sequence). This CDR3 is CSADSGGEYNEQFF. The DNA for the CDR3 is TGCAGTGCTGATAGCGGGGGGGAATACAATGAGCAGTTCTTC.

This clonotype was counted ten times or more. This rearrangement joins TRBV6-2 or TRBV6-3 to TRBJ2-7; the D is unclear. The CDR3 is made up of 14 amino acids. Trimming cost V 7 bases and J 3 bases, with 16 bases left between them. Germline lookup yields CDR1 MNHEY and CDR2 SVGEGT. CDR3 coding DNA: TGTGCCAGCACCTCTCCTGAGGTAGTCTACGAGCAGTACGTC. It is translated as CASTSPEVVYEQYV.

This clonotype was counted only a few times. This chain connects TRBV28 to TRBJ1-2; D is unclear. Germline CDR1 reads MDHEN; CDR2 reads SYDVKM. Trimming cost V 3 bases and J 3 bases, with 11 bases left between them. This CDR3 is 14 amino acids long. CDR3 nucleotide sequence: TGTGCCAGCAGTTTTCTCGGCGGATACTATGGCTACACCTTC. Its protein product is CASSFLGGYYGYTF.

This clonotype was picked up a small number of times. The chain is built from TRBV5-8 and TRBJ2-2; 8 bases are shared with TRBD2. With V trimmed by 0 bases and J by 6 bases, 7 bases remained unmatched. This CDR3 comprises 16 residues. Germline V gene sequence: CDR1 SGHTS, CDR2 YDEGEE. DNA for the CDR3: TGTGCCAGCAGCTTGGCCGGGACTAGTATCGCCGGGGAGCTGTTTTTT. This encodes CASSLAGTSIAGELFF.

Only a few counts were recorded for this clonotype. The junction does not match germline at one end; this may be a read error. The chain uses TRBV27 and TRBJ1-2; D unresolved. Germline V gives CDR1 MNHEY, CDR2 SMNVEV (reference sequence). CDR3 length: 14 residues. The CDR3 region has the DNA TGTGCCAGCAGTTTCGGGGAATCTAATTATGGCTACACCTTC. Protein product: CASSFGESNYGYTF.

This clonotype has ten or more counts. This sequence joins TRBV19 and TRBJ2-5; 7 nucleotides line up with TRBD1. CDR3 size: 13 residues. V trimming: 6 bases; J trimming: 7 bases; junction bases outside the gene matches: 8. Germline V CDR1 and CDR2: LNHDA, SQIVND (reference sequence). The CDR3 DNA reads TGTGCCAGTAGCATCGACAGGGATGGGACCCAGTACTTC. It translates to CASSIDRDGTQYF.

This clonotype was recorded at least ten times. This chain connects TRBV3-1 to TRBJ2-5, with D unresolved. With 0 bases removed from V and 7 bases from J, the gap between germline ends came to 9 bases. Germline CDR1 is LGHDT and CDR2 is YNNKEL (reference sequence). The CDR3 sequence is 13 residues long. In DNA, the CDR3 is TGTGCCAGCAGCCAAGAGGGGTTTGGGACCCAGTACTTC. Encoded protein: CASSQEGFGTQYF.

For this clonotype: At one of its ends the junction is not consistent with the germline gene, which may arise from a read error. The chain links TRBV20-1 to TRBJ2-1, with 7 bases fitting TRBD2. Germline V gene data show CDR1 as DFQATT and CDR2 as SNEGSKA (reference sequence). The CDR3 sequence is 14 residues long. This CDR3 reads CSAPGRSSYYEQFF. CDR3 coding DNA: TGCAGTGCTCCCGGGAGGAGCTCCTACTATGAGCAGTTCTTC.

This clonotype has more than one count but fewer than ten. The chain joins TRBV12-3 or TRBV12-4 to TRBJ2-1; D is perhaps TRBD1 (5 bases). The CDR3 is made up of 13 amino acids. The V end lost 4 bases, the J end lost 7 bases, and 11 bases lay between the germline ends. Here the CDR3 DNA reads TGTGCCAGCAGTTCGACAGTCTTGAATGAGCAGTTCTTC. Translating it yields CASSSTVLNEQFF.

This clonotype appeared many times. This sequence joins TRBV6-1 and TRBJ1-5; D call uncertain. CDR3 length equals 12 residues. Deletions cut 2 bases from V and 6 bases from J, with 5 bases between. CDR1 and CDR2 from the germline V gene are MNHNS and SASEGT. CDR3 DNA sequence: TGTGCCAGCAGTGAAAAGGGTCAGCCCCAGCATTTT. It yields the protein CASSEKGQPQHF.

This clonotype was seen a few times. CDR3 DNA: TGCGCCAGCAGCGCGACTAGCGGGGGGGTGTACAATGAGCAGTTCTTC. It encodes CASSATSGGVYNEQFF. The J gene is TRBJ2-1, the V gene TRBV5-1; TRBD2 aligns across 14 bases. The length of the CDR3 is 16 residues. Germline trimming cut 4 bases from V and 4 bases from J; bases unmatched to any gene: 4. Germline CDR1 is SGHRS and CDR2 is YFSETQ.

This clonotype has more than one count but fewer than ten. The chain links TRBV5-1 to TRBJ1-2; no firm D call. CDR3 size: 14 residues. Trimming cost V 0 bases and J 4 bases, with 10 bases left between them. Germline CDR1 SGHRS, CDR2 YFSETQ. The CDR3 here is CASSLDRVSYGYTF. DNA of the CDR3: TGCGCCAGCAGCTTGGATCGGGTTAGCTATGGCTACACCTTC.

This clonotype came up many times. The chain is built from TRBV2 and TRBJ2-1; D not certain. Germline V gene data show CDR1 as SNHLY and CDR2 as FYNNEI. V lost 0 bases and J 7 bases, leaving 4 bases between the germline ends. There are 12 residues in the CDR3. The CDR3 region has the DNA TGTGCCAGCAGTGAAGCTGGAAATGAGCAGTTCTTC. This sequence encodes CASSEAGNEQFF. Combining the CDR3 with reference TRBV2 and TRBJ2-1 gives the whole variable domain EPEVTQTPSHQVTQMGQEVILRCVPISNHLYFYWYRQILGQKVEFLVSFYNNEISEKSEIFDDQFSVERPDGSNFTLKIRSTKLEDSAMYFCASSEAGNEQFFGPGTRLTVL.

The chain links TRBV10-2 to TRBJ1-2, with D tentatively TRBD1 (5 bases). V was shortened by 8 bases and J by 4 bases, with 17 bases between the two germline ends. The CDR3 runs to 14 residues. CDR1 and CDR2 from the germline V gene are WSHSY and SAAADI. This chain's CDR3 is CASSSPGRFYGYTF. CDR3 in DNA: TGCGCCAGCTCATCCCCGGGACGTTTCTATGGCTACACCTTC.

This clonotype was detected a few times. The genes are TRBV5-6 and TRBJ2-3; 13 bases fit TRBD2. Germline-derived CDR1 and CDR2 are SGHDT and YYEEEE. J was trimmed by 7 bases and V by 3 bases; bases with no gene match: 8. CDR3 length: 16 residues. CDR3 loop: CASSSWTSGGYHTQYF. The CDR3 DNA follows: TGTGCCAGCAGCTCCTGGACTAGCGGGGGCTACCATACGCAGTATTTT.

This clonotype appeared many times. V gene TRBV27 combines with J gene TRBJ2-1; TRBD2 agrees at 14 bases. V lost 10 bases and J lost 9; bases outside the gene matches: 14. Germline V gene data show CDR1 as MNHEY and CDR2 as SMNVEV (reference sequence). The CDR3 is 16 residues long. The CDR3 bases are TGTGCCAACCAACCCAGGACTAGCGGGGGGTGGGGTGAGCAGTTCTTC. This translates into CANQPRTSGGWGEQFF.

The sample holds many counts of this clonotype. This chain joins TRBV12-3 or TRBV12-4 and TRBJ2-5; D remains ambiguous. Trimming pared 2 bases from V and 3 bases from J, leaving 7 bases between. The CDR3 spans 13 residues. The CDR3 sequence: CASSLLSEETQYF. CDR3 nucleotide sequence: TGTGCCAGCAGTTTACTCTCGGAAGAGACCCAGTACTTC.